A selection of T cell receptor beta chains follows, all from one sample in a study of cytomegalovirus exposure and HLA in healthy donors. Repertoires were generated with immunoSEQ multiplex PCR, while TCRdb's copy carries only in-frame clones and drops some. This sample yields roughly 130,000 clones, of which 80% are seen a single time; 1% belongs to the top ten. The sequenced material came from PBMCs. These receptor sequences come from a man in his forties in good health and CMV-seronegative. Each CDR3 is given with its conserved first and last residue. Each record gives: D gene, clone size, V gene, J gene, CDR3 DNA, CDR3 protein. A D gene is named only where the DNA matches it firmly. Expanded clones are given a class, and other clones once, few, many or no size at all.

TRBD1	.	TRBV28	TRBJ1-4	TGTGCCAGCAGTCCCGGACAGGGCGAAAAACTGTTTTTT	CASSPGQGEKLFF
TRBD2	.	TRBV7-2	TRBJ2-7	TGTGCCAGCAGCCTAACCAGCGGGGCCCACTACGAGCAGTACTTC	CASSLTSGAHYEQYF
.	once	TRBV6-5	TRBJ1-1	TGTGCCAGCAGTTACTCCAGGGCGAACACTGAAGCTTTCTTT	CASSYSRANTEAFF
.	.	TRBV30	TRBJ2-7	TGTGCCTGGACCCTCCGGGACATCACCTACGAGCAGTACTTC	CAWTLRDITYEQYF
TRBD1	.	TRBV5-1	TRBJ1-5	TGCGCCAGCAGAACCGGGACAGGGGGCTTGGAGCCCCAGCATTTT	CASRTGTGGLEPQHF
TRBD2	few	TRBV25-1	TRBJ2-5	TGTGCCAGCACCGGGGGAGGGTCCCAAGAGACCCAGTACTTC	CASTGGGSQETQYF
.	.	TRBV5-1	TRBJ2-5	TGCGCCAGCAGCGCCTCAGGGGGGTCCCAAGAGACCCAGTACTTC	CASSASGGSQETQYF
.	.	TRBV5-1	TRBJ1-4	TGCGCCAGCAGCTTGACAGGGAGTAGCGAAAAACTGTTTTTT	CASSLTGSSEKLFF
.	.	TRBV29-1	TRBJ2-7	TGCAGCGTTGAAGTTTCCGGCTACGAGCAGTACTTC	CSVEVSGYEQYF
.	.	TRBV10-3	TRBJ2-7	TGTGCCATCAGTGAGGGTGACAGACCATACTTC	CAISEGDRPYF
TRBD1	.	TRBV4-1	TRBJ1-2	TGCGCCAGCAGCCAGGGGACAGGGGGAAGCTATGGCTACACCTTC	CASSQGTGGSYGYTF
TRBD1	.	TRBV18	TRBJ1-5	TGTGCCAGCTCTCCGGCCGGACAGGGTACTCAGCCCCAGCATTTT	CASSPAGQGTQPQHF
TRBD2	few	TRBV19	TRBJ2-3	TGTGCCAGTAACAGCGGTGGGGGGGGGACAGATACGCAGTATTTT	CASNSGGGGTDTQYF
.	.	TRBV2	TRBJ1-5	TGTGCCGGAAGACAGGATAGCAATCAGCCCCAGCATTTT	CAGRQDSNQPQHF
TRBD2	.	TRBV28	TRBJ2-7	TGTGCCAGCAGTTTTTGGGGGGGATACGAGCAGTACTTC	CASSFWGGYEQYF
.	once	TRBV5-4	TRBJ1-2	TGTGCCAGCAGCTTGGTTTCAGGTTCTTACTATGGCTACACCTTC	CASSLVSGSYYGYTF
TRBD1	once	TRBV6-1	TRBJ2-3	TGTGCCAGCAGTCGAGGGGGACAGGGGGCAGATACGCAGTATTTT	CASSRGGQGADTQYF
.	.	TRBV5-1	TRBJ2-1	TGCGCCAGCAGCCCGGGACAACCGTACAATGAGCAGTTCTTC	CASSPGQPYNEQFF
TRBD2	.	TRBV28	TRBJ2-7	TGTGCCAGCCACCTCCCGGGGGGGCGACCCTACGAGCAGTACTTC	CASHLPGGRPYEQYF
.	.	TRBV7-8	TRBJ2-5	TGTGCCGCCCGACCCAGGGGCGGGGAGACCCAGTACTTC	CAARPRGGETQYF
.	.	TRBV5-6	TRBJ2-1	TGTGCCAGCAGCTTGCTAGCCGCTGAGCAGTTCTTC	CASSLLAAEQFF
.	.	TRBV5-5	TRBJ2-1	TGTGCCAGCAGCTTGGGTACCTACAATGAGCAGTTCTTC	CASSLGTYNEQFF
TRBD1	.	TRBV30	TRBJ2-3	TGTGCCTGGAGTAGAGGGACAGGAGGCACAGATACGCAGTATTTT	CAWSRGTGGTDTQYF
TRBD1	.	TRBV5-1	TRBJ2-2	TGCGCCAGCAGCCCGACAGGGGAGACCGGGGAGCTGTTTTTT	CASSPTGETGELFF
TRBD1	.	TRBV2	TRBJ1-2	TGTGCCAGCAGGACAGGGCAGGGGAACTATGGCTACACCTTC	CASRTGQGNYGYTF
.	once	TRBV27	TRBJ2-5	TGTGCCAGCAGTTATGGCGGGGCGACCCTCCAAGAGACCCAGTACTTC	CASSYGGATLQETQYF
TRBD1	.	TRBV30	TRBJ2-7	TGTGCCTGGACCGGGACAGGGGGCTGCGAGCAGTACTTC	CAWTGTGGCEQYF
.	few	TRBV5-1	TRBJ2-3	TGCGCCAGCAGCTCGGTTGGGGGCGCAGATACGCAGTATTTT	CASSSVGGADTQYF
TRBD1	.	TRBV5-6	TRBJ1-2	TGTGCCAGCAGTCAGGTCGACAAGGGGACAGGACGAAACTATGGCTACACCTTC	CASSQVDKGTGRNYGYTF
TRBD1	.	TRBV5-1	TRBJ2-1	TGCGCCAGCAGCCCCGGGACAGCCTACAATGAGCAGTTCTTC	CASSPGTAYNEQFF
.	.	TRBV6-5	TRBJ1-1	TGTGCCAGCGCCTACACGAGCGGTTTGGGGTGGGCTTTCTTT	CASAYTSGLGWAFF
.	.	TRBV6-1	TRBJ2-3	TGTGCCAGCAGTGCCCGTGTAGCCACAGATACGCAGTATTTT	CASSARVATDTQYF
TRBD2	.	TRBV15	TRBJ2-3	TGTGCCACCACAAAGCGGGAGGGCCCGAATACGCAGTATTTT	CATTKREGPNTQYF
TRBD2	.	TRBV29-1	TRBJ2-1	TGCAGCGTTGGCGGTAGCGGGGGAGAGAGCTCCTACAATGAGCAGTTCTTC	CSVGGSGGESSYNEQFF
.	.	TRBV2	TRBJ2-3	TGTGCCAGCAATGGCAGGCGGGAAGATACGCAGTATTTT	CASNGRREDTQYF
.	.	TRBV11-2	TRBJ2-3	TGTGCCAGCAGACTAGTCTTTGGCACAGATACGCAGTATTTT	CASRLVFGTDTQYF
TRBD1	.	TRBV7-6	TRBJ2-7	TGTGCCAGCAGCTTAGAAATGACAGGGATCTCCTACGAGCAGTACTTC	CASSLEMTGISYEQYF
.	.	TRBV30	TRBJ2-3	TGTGCCTGGAGTGTTTTGGGCGACGGCACAGATACGCAGTATTTT	CAWSVLGDGTDTQYF
TRBD2	.	TRBV7-9	TRBJ2-3	TGTGCCAGCAGCCTAGGGACTAGCGGGGGCACAGATACGCAGTATTTT	CASSLGTSGGTDTQYF
.	.	TRBV6-5	TRBJ1-1	TGTGCCGCGTTCAGAACAGGGTACACTGAAGCTTTCTTT	CAAFRTGYTEAFF
TRBD2	once	TRBV15	TRBJ2-1	TGTGCCACCAGCAGAGTCGGGACTAGCGGAGGCAGCTCCTACAATGAGCAGTTCTTC	CATSRVGTSGGSSYNEQFF
TRBD1	.	TRBV11-2	TRBJ2-7	TGTGCCAGCAGCCCAAACAGACAGGGGTCGGGCCAGTACTTC	CASSPNRQGSGQYF
.	.	TRBV7-8	TRBJ2-2	TGTGCCAGCAGCCCCTCCCCCCCTAGCTTAGGTGTCAGGGGCGGGGAGCTGTTTTTT	CASSPSPPSLGVRGGELFF
.	.	TRBV29-1	TRBJ2-2	TGCAGCGTTGAAGCAGGGGTCCTTCCCACCGGGGAGCTGTTTTTT	CSVEAGVLPTGELFF
TRBD1	.	TRBV4-1	TRBJ2-2	TGCGCCAGCAGCCAAGACGGGCAGGGGGCCTTAGACACCGGGGAGCTGTTTTTT	CASSQDGQGALDTGELFF
.	.	TRBV15	TRBJ2-2	TGTGCCACAACGACAGATCCGAACACCGGGGAGCTGTTTTTT	CATTTDPNTGELFF
TRBD2	.	TRBV6-5	TRBJ2-2	TGTGCCAGCAGTCGGGGGGGAGCCGGGGAGCTGTTTTTT	CASSRGGAGELFF
.	.	TRBV5-1	TRBJ1-2	TGCGCCAGCAGCTTGGCATGGGCAGGGAGGGACTATGGCTACACCTTC	CASSLAWAGRDYGYTF
.	.	TRBV6-6	TRBJ1-1	TGTGCCAGCAGTCCGCCGACAGGAAGAGTTGAAGCTTTCTTT	CASSPPTGRVEAFF
.	.	TRBV2	TRBJ2-7	TGTGCCAGCAGGGACAGAATCTCGAGCTACGAGCAGTACTTC	CASRDRISSYEQYF
.	.	TRBV5-1	TRBJ2-1	TGCGCCAGCAGCTTGGTAGTGAGCTCCTACAATGAGCAGTTCTTC	CASSLVVSSYNEQFF
.	.	TRBV5-1	TRBJ1-5	TGCGCCAGCAGCTTTCGTCAGGTACAAAACGATAGCAATCAGCCCCAGCATTTT	CASSFRQVQNDSNQPQHF
.	.	TRBV2	TRBJ2-3	TGTGCCAGCACCGCGGGGTTGCCCACAGATACGCAGTATTTT	CASTAGLPTDTQYF
.	.	TRBV5-1	TRBJ2-3	TGCGCCAGCAGCTCGGGCACAGATACGCAGTATTTT	CASSSGTDTQYF
.	.	TRBV2	TRBJ1-4	TGTGCCAGCCGGACAGTTTCCACTAATGAAAAACTGTTTTTT	CASRTVSTNEKLFF